This T cell receptor (beta chain) was profiled in a study of shared clonotypes between healthy human individuals (dated by TCRdb to about 2020). General notes on the study: The cohort included three men and a couple of women between 18 and 49 years of age. To estimate repertoire size and how much clonotypes are shared between individuals, the study performed deep sequencing of blood TCR repertoires from about 5 healthy adults. Per donor, three plates each were used for CD4 naive and CD4 memory, two for CD8 naive, and one for CD8 memory. Per donor, leukapheresis produced somewhere between about 0.9 and 10 billion PBMCs. Libraries were prepared and TCR repertoires were sequenced by different laboratories using diverse techniques, in order to increase sequencing depth and limit assay-specific biases.

The donors were healthy, HIV-negative adults with no recently reported acute infections or vaccinations. Every donor was a Caucasian adult residing in Nashville, Tennessee, USA. Magnetic negative selection was used to enrich CD4+ T cells, after which naive cells were positively selected on CD45RA and the negative fraction became the memory subset. Blood was collected by leukapheresis, and PBMCs were isolated by Ficoll-Histopaque density gradient centrifugation and then cryopreserved in liquid nitrogen vapor phase. Purity and quantity of every magnetically sorted T cell population were checked by analytical flow cytometry. Genomic DNA was isolated from each sorted fraction and quantified by UV absorbance on a Nanodrop 2000c. Using the deep immunoSEQ assay, multiplex PCR amplified TCR CDR3 regions from genomic DNA. Genomic DNA extracted from each cell subset was distributed evenly over all wells of several immunoSEQ 96-well plates, and each plate served as one replicate. For sorted subsets, approximately 200 ng of genomic DNA, equivalent to some 30,000 T cell genomes, went into each replicate PCR. Purified libraries were quantified with a Qubit 3.0 fluorometer, sized on a Bioanalyzer 2100, and re-quantified with the KAPA Library Quantification kit. Every immunoSEQ 96-well plate was sequenced on a dedicated single-read 150-cycle Illumina NextSeq 550 flow cell. The original methods were these. The immunoSEQ output contained only junctional sequences without quality scores, so filtering could not match that applied to full-length reads. Sequences were annotated with PyIR, a Python wrapper for IgBLAST v1.9, and V/J genes and CDR3 were assigned using IMGT germline references. Any read was removed if the V/J assignment was weak (E-value above 1e-6), the CDR3 was missing, or the read contained stop codons, out-of-frame junctions, or ambiguous translated residues. V3J clonotypes were defined by identical inferred V gene, J gene, and CDR3 amino acid sequence. Percentage overlap between repertoires was calculated by dividing the number of shared unique clonotypes by the size of the smaller repertoire. Repertoire richness was assessed with RTK rarefaction, the Chao1 estimator, and Recon v2.1 estimates of unobserved clonotypes. For all TCRbeta clonotypes obtained by the gDNA method from four donors, generation probabilities were computed with OLGA. TCRdb took this table from immuneACCESS and kept in-frame rearrangements with V and J called. Such tables lack part of the clones; where checked against another copy, unresolved V genes explain under half of the gap, and the rest is unexplained. The V and J calls and clone size were taken over from that table, and D and trimming were inferred from the DNA. The table for this sample lists 2 million to 2.5 million clones; roughly 90% of them were counted only once. More than 0.35% of the sample is held by the ten biggest clonotypes.

The germline V gene sets CDR1 to MDHEN and CDR2 to SYDVKM. For this chain, trimming is 0 bases at the V end and 6 bases at the J end, and the number of junction bases without a gene match is 10. The CDR3, cysteine through phenylalanine, is 16 amino acids long. Solely the CDR3 DNA is kept, with 48 bases framed from the first base. This clone was seen once. It has no known antigen specificity. Nothing much larger sits one base from this clone, and base qualities are not available. Findings and caveats that apply to the study as a whole: The small number of donors limited the genetic and exposure-history diversity represented. Pairwise subsampling led to the expectation that sequencing depth would affect the degree of clonotype sharing among donors. Larger estimated clonotype richness was generally found for naive subsets than for memory subsets. Sharing across several donors was observed for approximately 5% of naive CD4, around 3.5% of naive CD8, over 2% of memory CD4, and over 0.3% of memory CD8 clonotypes. Sampling was restricted to blood, and TCR repertoires in tissues likely differ from the TCR repertoires found in blood. Clonotypes shared by all four sorted-subset donors showed higher generation probabilities than non-shared clonotypes. Incomplete sequencing was indicated by rarefaction of sorted-subset datasets, despite the large sequencing depth.

Material: naive CD4+ T cells from PBMCs. The label giving this sample's cell subset or site can be read as: CD45RA+ positively selected. The sequence came from a man between 18 and 35 years old in good health. Some clones in this sample may be carry-over from other donors' samples. The chain is assembled from TRBV28 and TRBJ1-2, with 7 middle bases fitting TRBD1. The CDR3 protein is CASSLWGDREVDGYTF. In nucleotide form, the sequence is TGTGCCAGCAGTTTATGGGGCGACAGGGAAGTTGATGGCTACACCTTC.